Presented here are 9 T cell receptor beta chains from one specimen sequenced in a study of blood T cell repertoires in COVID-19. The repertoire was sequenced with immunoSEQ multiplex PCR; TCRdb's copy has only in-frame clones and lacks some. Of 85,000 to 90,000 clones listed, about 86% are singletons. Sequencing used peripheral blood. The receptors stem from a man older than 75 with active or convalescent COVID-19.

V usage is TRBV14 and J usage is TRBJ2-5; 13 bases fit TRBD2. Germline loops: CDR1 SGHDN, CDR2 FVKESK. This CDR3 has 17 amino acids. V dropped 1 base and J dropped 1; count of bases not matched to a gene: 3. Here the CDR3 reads CASSQARTSGSQETQYF. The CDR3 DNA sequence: TGTGCCAGCAGCCAAGCGCGGACTAGCGGGAGCCAAGAGACCCAGTACTTC. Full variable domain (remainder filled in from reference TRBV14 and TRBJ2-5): EAGVTQFPSHSVIEKGQTVTLRCDPISGHDNLYWYRRVMGKEIKFLLHFVKESKQDESGMPNNRFLAERTGGTYSTLKVQPAELEDSGVYFCASSQARTSGSQETQYFGPGTRLLVL.

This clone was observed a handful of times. The CDR3 DNA sequence: TGTGCCAGCAGCTTGGGATCACTCTCCTCCCTATATTTT. Protein sequence: CASSLGSLSSLYF. This chain uses TRBV5-6 with TRBJ1-3, with D uncertain. The CDR3 consists of 13 residues. Germline loops: CDR1 SGHDT, CDR2 YYEEEE. V lost 0 bases to trimming and J lost 14 bases, with 15 bases between them.

Written as DNA, the CDR3 is TGTGCCAGCTCACCCCCTGGACAGGGAGGACATGAGCAGTTCTTC. Translation: CASSPPGQGGHEQFF. The V gene is TRBV18, the J gene TRBJ2-1; 8 bases align to TRBD1. CDR3 size: 15 residues. With V trimmed by 3 bases and J by 8 bases, 9 bases remained unmatched. Germline CDR1 reads KGHSH; CDR2 reads LQKENI.

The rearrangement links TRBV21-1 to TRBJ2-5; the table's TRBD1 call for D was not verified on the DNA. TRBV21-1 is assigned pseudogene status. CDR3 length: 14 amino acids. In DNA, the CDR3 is TGTGCCAGCAGCGAAGGGGGCTGCCAAGAGACCCAGTACTTC. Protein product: CASSEGGCQETQYF.

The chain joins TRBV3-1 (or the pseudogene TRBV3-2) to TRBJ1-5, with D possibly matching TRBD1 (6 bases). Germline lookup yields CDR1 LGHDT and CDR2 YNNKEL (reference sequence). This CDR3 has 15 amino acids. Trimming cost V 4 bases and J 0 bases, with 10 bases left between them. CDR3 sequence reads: CASSLQGSSNQPQHF. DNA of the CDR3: TGTGCCAGCAGCCTACAGGGTAGTAGCAATCAGCCCCAGCATTTT.

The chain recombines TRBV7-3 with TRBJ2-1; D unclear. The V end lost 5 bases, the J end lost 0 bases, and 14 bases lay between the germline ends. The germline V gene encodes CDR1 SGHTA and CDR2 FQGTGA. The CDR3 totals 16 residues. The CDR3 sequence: CASSLNSLSSYNEQFF. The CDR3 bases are TGTGCCAGCAGCCTGAACTCACTAAGCTCCTACAATGAGCAGTTCTTC.

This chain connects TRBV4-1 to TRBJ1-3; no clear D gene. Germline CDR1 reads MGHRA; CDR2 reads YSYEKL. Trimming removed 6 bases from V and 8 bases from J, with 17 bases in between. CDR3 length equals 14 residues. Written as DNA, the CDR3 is TGCGCCAGCAGTAGGCCAGCGATGTGGGACACCATATATTTT. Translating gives CASSRPAMWDTIYF.

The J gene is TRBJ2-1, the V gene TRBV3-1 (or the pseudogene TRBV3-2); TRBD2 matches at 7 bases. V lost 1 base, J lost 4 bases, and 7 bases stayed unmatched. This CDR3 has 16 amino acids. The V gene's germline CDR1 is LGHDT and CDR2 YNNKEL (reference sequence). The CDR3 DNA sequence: TGTGCCAGCAGCCAAGGACTAGCTCAACTTTACAATGAGCAGTTCTTC. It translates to CASSQGLAQLYNEQFF.

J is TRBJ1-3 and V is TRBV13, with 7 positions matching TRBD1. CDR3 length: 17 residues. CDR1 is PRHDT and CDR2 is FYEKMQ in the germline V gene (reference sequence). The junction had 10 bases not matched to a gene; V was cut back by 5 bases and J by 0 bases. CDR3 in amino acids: CASSLTGDPASGNTIYF. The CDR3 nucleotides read TGTGCCAGCAGCCTTACAGGGGACCCTGCCTCTGGAAACACCATATATTTT.